What follows are 10 T cell receptor beta chains derived from one specimen sequenced in a study of CD4+ T cells in melanoma. Assay used: immunoSEQ multiplex PCR; TCRdb lists only in-frame clones, some missing. The sample has about 9,900 clones; about 70% are singletons. Material for sequencing was peripheral blood. The source is a human donor with melanoma.

The rearrangement uses TRBV7-2 and TRBJ1-2, with D perhaps matching TRBD1 (6 bases). The germline V and J ends were trimmed by 4 bases and 2 bases, with 14 bases remaining between them. CDR1 is SGHTA, CDR2 FQGNSA, per germline. There are 15 residues in the CDR3. CDR3 in amino acids: CASSSPGVLNYGYTF. The CDR3 bases are TGTGCCAGCAGCTCGCCAGGGGTCTTGAACTATGGCTACACCTTC. Together with reference TRBV7-2 and TRBJ1-2, the CDR3 gives the full variable domain: GAGVSQSPSNKVTEKGKDVELRCDPISGHTALYWYRQSLGQGLEFLIYFQGNSAPDKSGLPSDRFSAERTGGSVSTLTIQRTQQEDSAVYLCASSSPGVLNYGYTFGSGTRLTVV.

The gene calls are TRBV30 and TRBJ2-1, with 13 nucleotides matching TRBD2. Trimming cost V 7 bases and J 8 bases; bases outside gene matches: 5. There are 13 residues in the CDR3. Per the germline V gene, CDR1 is GTSNPN and CDR2 is SVGIG (reference sequence). The CDR3 sequence is CAFTSGGAYEQFF. Written as DNA, the CDR3 is TGTGCCTTCACTAGCGGGGGGGCCTATGAGCAGTTCTTC. Variable domain in full (rest from reference TRBV30 and TRBJ2-1): SQTIHQWPATLVQPVGSPLSLECTVEGTSNPNLYWYRQAAGRGLQLLFYSVGIGQISSEVPQNLSASRPQDRQFILSSKKLLLSDSGFYLCAFTSGGAYEQFFGPGTRLTVL.

The V gene is TRBV11-3, the J gene TRBJ1-1; D possibly corresponds to TRBD1 (5 bases). The CDR3 contains 13 residues. The germline V and J ends were trimmed by 4 bases and 13 bases, with 19 bases remaining between them. Per germline, CDR1 SGHNT and CDR2 YENEEA. The CDR3 sequence: CASSSPRQSRVFF. Here the CDR3 DNA reads TGTGCCAGCAGCTCGCCCCGACAGTCCCGAGTTTTCTTT.

A note on this clone: This sample includes further DNA sequences coding for the same CDR3. The rearrangement uses TRBV6-5 and TRBJ2-7; 9 bases map to TRBD1. The CDR3 is made up of 14 amino acids. V dropped 3 bases and J dropped 4; count of bases not matched to a gene: 4. CDR1 is MNHEY, CDR2 SVGAGI, per germline. The CDR3 sequence is CASSYGTGKYEQYF. CDR3 bases: TGTGCCAGCAGTTATGGGACAGGGAAATACGAGCAGTACTTC.

This chain links TRBV20-1 with TRBJ1-5; D perhaps matches TRBD1 (5 bases). The CDR3 sequence is 11 residues long. Per germline, CDR1 DFQATT and CDR2 SNEGSKA (reference sequence). The V end was cut by 4 bases, the J end by 7 bases, with 8 bases between. CDR3 loop: CSAIQEQPQHF. In nucleotides, the CDR3 is TGCAGTGCTATACAGGAGCAGCCCCAGCATTTT.

This clone is judged large. V is TRBV4-1 and J is TRBJ1-1, with TRBD1 as a possible D gene (6 bases). V shed 7 bases and J shed 1 base, with 10 bases lying between them. Germline values: CDR1 MGHRA, CDR2 YSYEKL. This CDR3 is built from 13 residues. CDR3 residues: CASKTGKNTEAFF. As DNA, the CDR3 is TGCGCCAGCAAAACAGGGAAGAACACTGAAGCTTTCTTT.

The gene calls are TRBV19 and TRBJ2-7; 7 bases line up with TRBD2. Germline V gene sequence: CDR1 LNHDA, CDR2 SQIVND (reference sequence). This CDR3 is built from 15 residues. CDR3 nucleotides: TGTACCACTCACAGCGGGACCGCCACGGGGTACGAGCAGTACTTC. Its protein is CTTHSGTATGYEQYF.

By sample fraction, this clone is medium-sized (0.01 to 0.1%). This CDR3 reads CASSLAKAGGFYGYTF. CDR3 bases: TGCGCCAGCAGCTTGGCCAAGGCAGGGGGCTTCTATGGCTACACCTTC. The J gene is TRBJ1-2, the V gene TRBV5-1, with 8 bases that match TRBD1. CDR1 and CDR2 (germline): SGHRS, YFSETQ. The CDR3 totals 16 residues. V shed 0 bases, J shed 4 bases, and the junction held 8 bases outside the gene matches.

The rearrangement uses TRBV27 and TRBJ2-5; 8 nucleotides line up with TRBD2. With 5 bases clipped from V and 5 bases from J, the junction kept 7 bases outside the gene matches. The length of the CDR3 is 14 residues. The germline gives CDR1 MNHEY, CDR2 SMNVEV (reference sequence). CDR3 loop: CASSPGGPWETQYF. CDR3 sequence (DNA): TGTGCCAGCAGTCCGGGGGGGCCATGGGAGACCCAGTACTTC.

This clone has a single count. This chain links TRBV15 with TRBJ1-5, with D unresolved. The CDR3 sequence is 15 residues long. The V gene's germline CDR1 is LNHNV and CDR2 YYDKDF (reference sequence). V lost 0 bases to trimming and J lost 7 bases, with 13 bases between them. CDR3 nucleotide sequence: TGTGCCACCAGCAGAGATCTAAGGGCCGGCCAGCCCCAGCATTTT. The encoded protein is CATSRDLRAGQPQHF.